This T cell receptor beta chain was recorded in a study of cytomegalovirus exposure and HLA in healthy donors. The study's findings and limits: Specific recognition of CMV antigens was confirmed in vitro for a few chains (all CMV-associated). An analysis done earlier found most TCR beta V segments productive about 90% or about 30% of the time.

Concerning this clone: Its specificity is unknown.

Germline assignment: CDR1 ENHRY and CDR2 SYGVKD. CDR3 length: 15 residues. The junction had 4 bases not matched to a gene; V was cut back by 4 bases and J by 1 base. Amplification used 60 Vbeta primers and 13 Jbeta primers. Method: immunoSEQ multiplex PCR; TCRdb's copy keeps in-frame clones and lacks some. The table has roughly 120,000 clones, about 68% seen once. Sequenced sample: PBMCs. This sequence originates from a woman aged 45-60 years in good health and CMV-seropositive. The chain recombines TRBV10-3 with TRBJ1-5, with 7 bases lining up with TRBD1. In DNA form, the CDR3 reads TGTGCCATCAGTGGGGGACAGATGAGCAATCAGCCCCAGCATTTT. Translation: CAISGGQMSNQPQHF.